The 6 T cell receptor beta chains below were found in one sample sequenced in a study of blood T cell repertoires in COVID-19. Some clones are missing from TCRdb's copy, which holds only in-frame ones; the method was immunoSEQ multiplex PCR. The sample includes about 250,000 clones, around 88% of them seen just once. Sequencing was done on a sample of peripheral blood. These receptors all stem from an elderly man with acute or convalescent COVID-19.

The chain couples TRBV12-3 or TRBV12-4 to TRBJ2-7; TRBD2 agrees at 11 bases. The CDR3 spans 13 residues. The V and J ends lost 5 bases and 6 bases, in that order; junction bases with no gene match: 3. The CDR3 DNA reads TGTGCCAGCAGTCTCGGACTAGCGGGCGAGCAGTACTTC. It specifies CASSLGLAGEQYF.

The chain has TRBV3-1 (or the pseudogene TRBV3-2) and TRBJ1-6, with no clear D. The CDR3 extends over 17 amino acids. Germline V gene lookup returns CDR1 LGHDT and CDR2 YNNKEL (reference sequence). V shed 1 base and J shed 4 bases, with 14 bases lying between them. The CDR3 loop reads CASSQASPRIYNSPLHF. CDR3 in DNA: TGTGCCAGCAGCCAAGCCTCCCCGAGGATATATAATTCACCCCTCCACTTT.

The gene calls are TRBV4-2 and TRBJ1-2; D gene ambiguous. CDR1 is LGHNA, CDR2 YNFKEQ, per germline. There are 15 residues in the CDR3. The V gene lost 4 bases and the J gene lost 2 bases, with 14 bases spanning the gap. The CDR3 bases are TGTGCCAGCAGCCCCACCGCGGAGGGCAACTATGGCTACACCTTC. Translated, it gives CASSPTAEGNYGYTF.

This chain joins TRBV3-1 (or the pseudogene TRBV3-2) and TRBJ1-6; unclear D gene. CDR3 length equals 14 residues. Germline loops: CDR1 LGHDT, CDR2 YNNKEL (reference sequence). Trimming shortened V by 0 bases and J by 6 bases, and 6 bases separated the two germline ends. CDR3 bases: TGTGCCAGCAGCCAAGACACTGCTAATTCACCCCTCCACTTT. Its translation is CASSQDTANSPLHF.

The CDR3: CASGRGANYGYTF. As DNA, the CDR3 is TGTGCCAGCGGGAGGGGAGCCAACTATGGCTACACCTTC. The rearrangement links TRBV6-5 to TRBJ1-2; the D gene is possibly TRBD1 (5 bases). This CDR3 is built from 13 residues. The V end was cut by 8 bases, the J end by 2 bases, with 12 bases between. Germline CDR1 is MNHEY and CDR2 is SVGAGI.

V is TRBV28 and J is TRBJ1-5, with D maybe TRBD1 (6 bases). The V end was cut by 6 bases, the J end by 6 bases, with 21 bases between. The CDR3 is made up of 16 amino acids. Germline CDR1 is MDHEN and CDR2 is SYDVKM. CDR3 DNA: TGTGCCAGCAGCACAACCCTGGACAGAACGGGTCAGCCCCAGCATTTT. It is translated as CASSTTLDRTGQPQHF.